The entry below gives a single TCR beta chain sequence along with its context. The data stem from a study of blood T cell repertoires in COVID-19. Background on the study: Sample material is recorded as cDNA or gDNA derived from T cells, B-cell-depleted T cells, or PBMCs.

Under the authors' procedure: Estimated nucleated cell counts came from reference gene primer amplification. Produced via immunoSEQ multiplex PCR; TCRdb's table is partial and in-frame only. The V and J calls and clone size come from that table; D and trimming were worked out from the DNA. The sample consists of 250,000 to 350,000 clones, 70% to 90% of them appearing once. CDR1 SGHRS and CDR2 YFSETQ come from the germline V gene. The trim removed 0 bases at V and 3 bases at J, leaving 0 bases unmatched. The CDR3 loop spans 14 amino acids. The study recruited people aged about 18 to 90 years across about two dozen US areas.

Sequencing was carried out using PBMCs or T cells enriched from blood (not recorded which). The sequence was collected from a woman aged 25 to 45 who had recovered from COVID-19. This chain connects TRBV5-1 to TRBJ2-4, with TRBD1 identical over 7 bases. The CDR3 spells CASSLGDSKNIQYF. Written as DNA, the CDR3 is TGCGCCAGCAGCTTGGGGGACAGCAAAAACATTCAGTACTTC.